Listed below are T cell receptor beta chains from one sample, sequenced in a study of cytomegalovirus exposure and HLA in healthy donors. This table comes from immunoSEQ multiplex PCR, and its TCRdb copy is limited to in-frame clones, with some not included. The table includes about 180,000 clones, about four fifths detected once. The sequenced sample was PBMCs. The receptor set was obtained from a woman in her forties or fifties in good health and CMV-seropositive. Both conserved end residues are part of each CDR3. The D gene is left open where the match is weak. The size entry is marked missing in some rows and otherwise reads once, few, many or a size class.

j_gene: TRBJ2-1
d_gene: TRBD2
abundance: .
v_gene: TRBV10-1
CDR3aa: CASSEGPGLAPYNEQFF
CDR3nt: TGCGCCAGCAGTGAGGGACCGGGACTAGCGCCCTACAATGAGCAGTTCTTC

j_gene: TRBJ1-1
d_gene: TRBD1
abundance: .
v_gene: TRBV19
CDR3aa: CASSIGGGGPEAFF
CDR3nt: TGTGCCAGTAGTATAGGTGGAGGGGGCCCTGAAGCTTTCTTT

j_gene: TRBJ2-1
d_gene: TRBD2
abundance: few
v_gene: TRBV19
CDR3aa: CASSEVGGRSYNEQFF
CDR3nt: TGTGCCAGTAGCGAGGTGGGCGGGAGGTCCTACAATGAGCAGTTCTTC

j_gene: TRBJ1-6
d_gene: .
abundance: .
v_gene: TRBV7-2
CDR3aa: CASSFTKWSDSPLHF
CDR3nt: TGTGCCAGCAGCTTTACTAAGTGGAGCGATTCACCCCTCCACTTT

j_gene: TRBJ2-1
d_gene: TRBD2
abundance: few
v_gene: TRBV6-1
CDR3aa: CASRRLAGEGEQFF
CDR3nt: TGTGCCAGCAGGAGACTAGCGGGAGAGGGTGAGCAGTTCTTC

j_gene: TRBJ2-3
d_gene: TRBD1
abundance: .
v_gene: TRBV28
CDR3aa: CATQFGQGMGDTQYF
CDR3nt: TGTGCCACCCAATTCGGACAGGGCATGGGGGATACGCAGTATTTT

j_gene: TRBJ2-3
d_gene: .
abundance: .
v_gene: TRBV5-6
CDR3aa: CASSLIGRRADTQYF
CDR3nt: TGTGCCAGCAGCTTGATCGGGAGAAGGGCAGATACGCAGTATTTT

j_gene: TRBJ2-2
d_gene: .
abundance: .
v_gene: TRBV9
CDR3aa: CASSVTDGELFF
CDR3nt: TGTGCCAGCAGCGTAACAGACGGGGAGCTGTTTTTT

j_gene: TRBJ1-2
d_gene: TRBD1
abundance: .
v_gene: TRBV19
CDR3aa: CASSIAGQGSYGYTF
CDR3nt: TGTGCCAGTAGTATAGCTGGACAGGGAAGCTATGGCTACACCTTC

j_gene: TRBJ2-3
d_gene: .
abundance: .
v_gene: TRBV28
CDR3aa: CASSGLSAGAQYF
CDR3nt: TGTGCCAGCTCGGGACTCTCGGCCGGGGCGCAGTATTTT

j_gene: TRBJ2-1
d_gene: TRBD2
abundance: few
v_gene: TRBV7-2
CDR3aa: CASSLVSSGSSYNEQFF
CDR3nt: TGTGCCAGCAGCCTCGTTTCTAGCGGGTCCTCCTACAATGAGCAGTTCTTC

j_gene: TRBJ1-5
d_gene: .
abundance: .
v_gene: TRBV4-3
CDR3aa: CASSQDSGGFQPQHF
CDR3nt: TGCGCCAGCAGCCAAGATTCGGGAGGGTTCCAGCCCCAGCATTTT

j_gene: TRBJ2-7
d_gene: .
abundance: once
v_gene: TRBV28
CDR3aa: CASRVSASYSYEQYF
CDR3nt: TGTGCCAGCAGGGTCTCAGCGAGTTACTCCTACGAGCAGTACTTC

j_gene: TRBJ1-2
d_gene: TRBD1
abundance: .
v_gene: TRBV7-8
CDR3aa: CASSPNRTGSVYGYTF
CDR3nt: TGTGCCAGCAGCCCCAATCGGACAGGGAGCGTCTATGGCTACACCTTC

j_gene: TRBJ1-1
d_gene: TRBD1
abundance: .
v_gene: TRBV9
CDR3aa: CASSGRQGALTEAFF
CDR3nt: TGTGCCAGCAGCGGACGACAGGGGGCCCTCACTGAAGCTTTCTTT

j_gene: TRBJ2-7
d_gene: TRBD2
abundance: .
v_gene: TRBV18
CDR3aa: CASSPGTSGAYEQYF
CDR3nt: TGTGCCAGCTCACCTGGGACTAGCGGGGCCTACGAGCAGTACTTC

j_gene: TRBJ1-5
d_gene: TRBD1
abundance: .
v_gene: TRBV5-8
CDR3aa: CASFRSRGPVQPQHF
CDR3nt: TGTGCCAGCTTTAGGAGCAGGGGGCCGGTTCAGCCCCAGCATTTT

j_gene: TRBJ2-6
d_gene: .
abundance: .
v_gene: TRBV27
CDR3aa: CASSSGTGFARANVLTF
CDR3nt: TGTGCCAGCAGTTCTGGCACAGGGTTCGCGAGGGCCAACGTCCTGACTTTC

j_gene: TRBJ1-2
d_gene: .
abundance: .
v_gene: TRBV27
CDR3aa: CASSSNPTDYSDGYTF
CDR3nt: TGTGCCAGCAGTTCCAATCCGACGGACTATAGCGATGGCTACACCTTC

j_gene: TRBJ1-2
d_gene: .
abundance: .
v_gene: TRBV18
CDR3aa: CASSPGEAGYTF
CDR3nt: TGTGCCAGCTCACCAGGGGAGGCTGGCTACACCTTC

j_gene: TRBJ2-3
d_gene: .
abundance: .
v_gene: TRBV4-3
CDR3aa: CASSPTGFTDTQYF
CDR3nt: TGCGCCAGCAGCCCTACTGGTTTCACAGATACGCAGTATTTT

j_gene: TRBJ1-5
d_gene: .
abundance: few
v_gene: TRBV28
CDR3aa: CASRRGEGQPQHF
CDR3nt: TGTGCCAGCAGGCGGGGGGAAGGTCAGCCCCAGCATTTT

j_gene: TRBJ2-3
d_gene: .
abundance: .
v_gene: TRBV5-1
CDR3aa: CASSRDIATDTQYF
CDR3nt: TGCGCCAGCAGCCGGGACATTGCCACAGATACGCAGTATTTT

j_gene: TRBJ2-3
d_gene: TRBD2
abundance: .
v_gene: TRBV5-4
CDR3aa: CASSRTSGSTDTQYF
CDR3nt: TGTGCCAGCAGCCGTACTAGCGGGAGCACAGATACGCAGTATTTT

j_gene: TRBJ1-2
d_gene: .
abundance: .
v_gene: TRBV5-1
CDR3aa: CASSLSTANYGYTF
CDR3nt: TGCGCCAGCAGCTTGTCGACAGCTAACTATGGCTACACCTTC

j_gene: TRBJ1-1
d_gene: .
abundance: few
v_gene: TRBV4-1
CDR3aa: CASSQESGRAGYAEAFF
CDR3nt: TGCGCCAGCAGCCAAGAGTCTGGGCGGGCAGGTTATGCTGAAGCTTTCTTT

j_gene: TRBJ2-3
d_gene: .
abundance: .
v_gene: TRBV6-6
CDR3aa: CASSYSAARTDTQYF
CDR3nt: TGTGCCAGCAGTTACTCGGCCGCACGCACAGATACGCAGTATTTT

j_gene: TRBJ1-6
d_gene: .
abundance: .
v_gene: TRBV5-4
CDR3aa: CASSSSSRINSPLHF
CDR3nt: TGTGCCAGCAGCTCCTCGTCTAGAATTAATTCACCCCTCCACTTT

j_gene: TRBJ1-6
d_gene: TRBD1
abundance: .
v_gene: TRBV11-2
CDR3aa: CASSLQLGQGNSPLHF
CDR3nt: TGTGCCAGCAGCTTGCAGCTGGGACAGGGGAATTCACCCCTCCACTTT

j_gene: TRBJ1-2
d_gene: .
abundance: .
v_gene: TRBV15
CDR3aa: CATSRDQEARVYGYTF
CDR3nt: TGTGCCACCAGCAGAGATCAGGAAGCCAGGGTGTATGGCTACACCTTC

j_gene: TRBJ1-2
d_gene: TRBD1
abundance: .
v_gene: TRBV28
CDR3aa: CASSSTPTGGWDGYTF
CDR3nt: TGTGCCAGCAGTTCCACCCCCACAGGGGGCTGGGATGGCTACACCTTC

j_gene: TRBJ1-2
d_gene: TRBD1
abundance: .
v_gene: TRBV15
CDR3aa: CATSREQGGGYGYTF
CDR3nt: TGTGCCACCAGCAGGGAACAGGGGGGCGGCTATGGCTACACCTTC

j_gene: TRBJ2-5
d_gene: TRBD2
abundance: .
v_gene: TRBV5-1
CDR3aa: CASSRGGGETQYF
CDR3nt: TGCGCCAGCAGCCGGGGGGGAGGGGAGACCCAGTACTTC

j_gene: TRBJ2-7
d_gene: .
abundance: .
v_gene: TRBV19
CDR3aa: CASSIPPNEQYF
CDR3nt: TGTGCCAGTAGTATCCCCCCCAACGAGCAGTACTTC

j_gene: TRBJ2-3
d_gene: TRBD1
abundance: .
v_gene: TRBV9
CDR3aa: CASSVVGQGGGTDTQYF
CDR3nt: TGTGCCAGCAGCGTAGTGGGACAGGGGGGTGGCACAGATACGCAGTATTTT

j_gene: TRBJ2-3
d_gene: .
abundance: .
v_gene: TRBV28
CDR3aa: CASSLRTGYTDTQYF
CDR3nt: TGTGCCAGCAGTTTAAGAACAGGGTACACAGATACGCAGTATTTT

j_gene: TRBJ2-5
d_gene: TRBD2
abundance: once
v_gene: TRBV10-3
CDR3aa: CAISEIGGAVQETQYF
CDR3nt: TGTGCCATCAGTGAGATCGGGGGGGCGGTACAAGAGACCCAGTACTTC

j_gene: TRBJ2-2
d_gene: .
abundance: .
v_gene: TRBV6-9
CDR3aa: CASSSAQGSNTGELFF
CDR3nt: TGTGCCAGCAGTTCGGCACAGGGAAGCAACACCGGGGAGCTGTTTTTT

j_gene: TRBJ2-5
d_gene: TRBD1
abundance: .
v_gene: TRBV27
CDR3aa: CASSPRGRGREAQYF
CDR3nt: TGTGCCAGCAGTCCCCGCGGCAGGGGGCGAGAGGCCCAGTACTTC

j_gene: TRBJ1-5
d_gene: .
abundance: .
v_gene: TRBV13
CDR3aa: CASSLGRDQPQHF
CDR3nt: TGTGCCAGCAGCTTAGGTCGGGATCAGCCCCAGCATTTT

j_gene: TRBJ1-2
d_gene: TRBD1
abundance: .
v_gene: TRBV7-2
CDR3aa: CASSLGQINYGYTF
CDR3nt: TGTGCCAGCAGCCTGGGACAGATTAACTATGGCTACACCTTC

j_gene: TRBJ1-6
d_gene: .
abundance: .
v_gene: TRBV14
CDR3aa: CATAYSYNSPLHF
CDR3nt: TGTGCCACCGCCTACTCCTATAATTCACCCCTCCACTTT

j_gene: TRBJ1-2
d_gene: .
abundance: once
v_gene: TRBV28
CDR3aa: CASSPSARQYGYTF
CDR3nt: TGTGCCAGCAGTCCATCGGCCAGGCAGTATGGCTACACCTTC

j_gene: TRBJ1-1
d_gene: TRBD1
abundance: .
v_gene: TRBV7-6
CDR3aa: CASSPSQGTEAFF
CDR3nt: TGTGCCAGCAGCCCATCACAGGGGACTGAAGCTTTCTTT

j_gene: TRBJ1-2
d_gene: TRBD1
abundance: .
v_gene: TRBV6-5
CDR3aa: CASSGGTGEDYGYTF
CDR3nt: TGTGCCAGCAGTGGAGGGACAGGGGAGGACTATGGCTACACCTTC

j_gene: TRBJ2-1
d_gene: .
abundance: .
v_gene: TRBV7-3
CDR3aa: CASSVPGSFNEQFF
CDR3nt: TGTGCCAGCAGCGTTCCGGGAAGCTTTAATGAGCAGTTCTTC

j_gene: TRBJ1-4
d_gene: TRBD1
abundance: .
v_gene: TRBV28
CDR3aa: CASRNPGGDEKLFF
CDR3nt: TGTGCCAGCAGAAACCCAGGGGGCGATGAAAAACTGTTTTTT

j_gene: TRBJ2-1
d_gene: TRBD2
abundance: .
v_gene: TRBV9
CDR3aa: CASSVSGTSGGLGYNEQFF
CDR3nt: TGTGCCAGCAGCGTGTCCGGGACTAGCGGGGGTTTAGGCTACAATGAGCAGTTCTTC

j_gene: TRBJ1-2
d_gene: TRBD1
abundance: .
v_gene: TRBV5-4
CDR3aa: CASSSFKRQGRGYTF
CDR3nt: TGTGCCAGCAGCTCGTTTAAGAGACAGGGACGTGGCTACACCTTC

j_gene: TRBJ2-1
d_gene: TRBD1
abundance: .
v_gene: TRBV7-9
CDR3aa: CASRRAGTGRHNEQFF
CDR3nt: TGTGCCAGCAGACGGGCAGGGACAGGGAGACACAATGAGCAGTTCTTC

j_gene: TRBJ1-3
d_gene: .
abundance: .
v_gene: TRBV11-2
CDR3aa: CASSLSGSRNTIYF
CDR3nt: TGTGCCAGCAGCTTATCGGGATCGAGAAACACCATATATTTT

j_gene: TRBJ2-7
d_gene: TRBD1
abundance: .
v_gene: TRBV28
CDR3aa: CASSSEGQGRHEQYF
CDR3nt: TGTGCCAGCAGCTCAGAGGGACAGGGGCGCCACGAGCAGTACTTC

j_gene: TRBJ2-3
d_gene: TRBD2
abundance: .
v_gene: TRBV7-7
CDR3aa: CASSLDVSGSDTQYF
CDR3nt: TGTGCTAGCAGCTTAGACGTTAGCGGGAGTGATACGCAGTATTTT

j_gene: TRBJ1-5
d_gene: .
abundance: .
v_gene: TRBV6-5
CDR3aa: CASSRGTSSNQPQHF
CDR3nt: TGTGCCAGCAGTAGGGGGACGTCTAGCAATCAGCCCCAGCATTTT